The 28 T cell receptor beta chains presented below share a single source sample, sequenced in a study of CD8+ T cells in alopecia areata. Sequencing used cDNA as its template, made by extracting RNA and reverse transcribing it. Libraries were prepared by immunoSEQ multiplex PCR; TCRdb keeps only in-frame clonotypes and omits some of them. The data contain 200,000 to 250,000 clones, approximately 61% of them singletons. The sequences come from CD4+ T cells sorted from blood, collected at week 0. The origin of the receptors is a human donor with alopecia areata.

The CDR3 nucleotides read TGTGCCAGCAGCTTCGGGGATCAGCCCCAGCATTTT. It codes for CASSFGDQPQHF. V is TRBV5-4 and J is TRBJ1-5; no clear D gene. The ends were cut back, 2 bases at V and 5 bases at J, with 5 bases in the middle. The CDR3 is 12 residues long. The germline V gene encodes CDR1 SGHNT and CDR2 YYREEE (reference sequence). The whole variable domain, filled in from reference TRBV5-4 and TRBJ1-5, reads ETGVTQSPTHLIKTRGQQVTLRCSSQSGHNTVSWYQQALGQGPQFIFQYYREEENGRGNFPPRFSGLQFPNYSSELNVNALELDDSALYLCASSFGDQPQHFGDGTRLSIL.

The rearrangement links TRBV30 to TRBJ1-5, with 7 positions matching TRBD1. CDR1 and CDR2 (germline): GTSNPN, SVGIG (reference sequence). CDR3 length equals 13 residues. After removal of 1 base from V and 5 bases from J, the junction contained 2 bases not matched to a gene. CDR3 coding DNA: TGTGCCTGGAGTGAACAGGGGTATCAGCCCCAGCATTTT. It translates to CAWSEQGYQPQHF.

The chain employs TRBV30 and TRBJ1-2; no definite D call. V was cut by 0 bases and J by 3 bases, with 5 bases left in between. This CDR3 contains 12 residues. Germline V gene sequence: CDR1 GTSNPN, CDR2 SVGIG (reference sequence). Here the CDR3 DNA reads TGTGCCTGGAGTGTACTACACTATGGCTACACCTTC. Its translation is CAWSVLHYGYTF.

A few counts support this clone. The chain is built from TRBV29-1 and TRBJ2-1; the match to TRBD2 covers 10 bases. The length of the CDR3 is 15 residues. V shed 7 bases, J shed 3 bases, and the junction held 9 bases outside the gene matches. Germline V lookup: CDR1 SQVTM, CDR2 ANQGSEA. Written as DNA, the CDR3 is TGCAGCGACCAAGGACTAGCGGATAACTACAATGAGCAGTTCTTC. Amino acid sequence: CSDQGLADNYNEQFF.

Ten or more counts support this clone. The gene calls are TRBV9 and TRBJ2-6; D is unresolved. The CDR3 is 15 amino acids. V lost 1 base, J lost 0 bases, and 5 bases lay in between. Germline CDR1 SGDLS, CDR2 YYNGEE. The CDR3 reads CASSVIDSGANVLTF. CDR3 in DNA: TGTGCCAGCAGCGTAATCGACTCTGGGGCCAACGTCCTGACTTTC.

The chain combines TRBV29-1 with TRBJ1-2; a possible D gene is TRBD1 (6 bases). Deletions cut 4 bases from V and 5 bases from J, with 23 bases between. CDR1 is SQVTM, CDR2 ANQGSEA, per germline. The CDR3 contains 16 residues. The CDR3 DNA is TGCAGCGTTGCTGGATTGGGACACGATGAGACTTATGGCTACACCTTC. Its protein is CSVAGLGHDETYGYTF.

This CDR3 reads CASSLGAEDTQYF. The CDR3 coding sequence is TGCGCCAGCAGCTTGGGGGCGGAAGATACGCAGTATTTT. This chain links TRBV5-1 with TRBJ2-3, with no clear D. The CDR3 consists of 13 residues. The V end lost 0 bases, the J end lost 5 bases, and 7 bases lay between the germline ends. From germline, CDR1 is SGHRS and CDR2 YFSETQ.

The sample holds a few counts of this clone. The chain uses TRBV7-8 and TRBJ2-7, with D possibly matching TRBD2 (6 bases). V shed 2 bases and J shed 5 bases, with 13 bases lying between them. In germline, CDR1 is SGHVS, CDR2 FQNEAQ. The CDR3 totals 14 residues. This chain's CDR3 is CASSLRGGGDEQYF. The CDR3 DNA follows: TGTGCCAGCAGCTTAAGGGGCGGAGGGGACGAGCAGTACTTC.

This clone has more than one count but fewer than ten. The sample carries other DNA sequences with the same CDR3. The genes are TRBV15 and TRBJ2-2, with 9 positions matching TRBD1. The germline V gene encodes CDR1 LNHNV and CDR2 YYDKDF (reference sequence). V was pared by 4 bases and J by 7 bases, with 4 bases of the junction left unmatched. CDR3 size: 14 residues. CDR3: CATSTRQGGGELFF. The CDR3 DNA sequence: TGTGCCACCAGCACCAGACAGGGGGGCGGGGAGCTGTTTTTT. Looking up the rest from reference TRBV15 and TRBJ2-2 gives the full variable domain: DAMVIQNPRYQVTQFGKPVTLSCSQTLNHNVMYWYQQKSSQAPKLLFHYYDKDFNNEADTPDNFQSRRPNTSFCFLDIRSPGLGDTAMYLCATSTRQGGGELFFGEGSRLTVL.

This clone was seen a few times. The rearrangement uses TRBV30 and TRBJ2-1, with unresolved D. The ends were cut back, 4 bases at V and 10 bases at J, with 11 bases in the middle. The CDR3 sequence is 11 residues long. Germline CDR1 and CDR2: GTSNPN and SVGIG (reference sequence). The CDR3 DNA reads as TGTGCCTGGACCATCGAAGGGGAGCAGTTCTTC. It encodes CAWTIEGEQFF.

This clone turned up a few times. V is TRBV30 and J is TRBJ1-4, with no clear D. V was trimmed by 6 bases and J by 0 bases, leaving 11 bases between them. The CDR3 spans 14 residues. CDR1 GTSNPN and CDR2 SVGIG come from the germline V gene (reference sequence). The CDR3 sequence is CACYRLSTNEKLFF. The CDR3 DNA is TGTGCCTGCTATCGGTTATCAACTAATGAAAAACTGTTTTTT.

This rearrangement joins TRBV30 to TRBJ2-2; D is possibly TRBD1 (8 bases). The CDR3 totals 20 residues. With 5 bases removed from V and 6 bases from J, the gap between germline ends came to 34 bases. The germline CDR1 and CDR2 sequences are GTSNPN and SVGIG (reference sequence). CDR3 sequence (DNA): TGTGCCTGGCGAATATCGATTATGAAGGACAGGGCAGGGAGGGCCGGGGAGCTGTTTTTT. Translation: CAWRISIMKDRAGRAGELFF. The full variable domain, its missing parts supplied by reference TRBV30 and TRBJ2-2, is SQTIHQWPATLVQPVGSPLSLECTVEGTSNPNLYWYRQAAGRGLQLLFYSVGIGQISSEVPQNLSASRPQDRQFILSSKKLLLSDSGFYLCAWRISIMKDRAGRAGELFFGEGSRLTVL.

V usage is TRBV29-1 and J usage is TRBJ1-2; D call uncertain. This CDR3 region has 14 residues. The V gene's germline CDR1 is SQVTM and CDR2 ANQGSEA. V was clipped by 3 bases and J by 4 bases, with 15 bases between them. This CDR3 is CSVEVVGRTYGYTF. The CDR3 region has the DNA TGCAGCGTTGAGGTCGTCGGACGGACCTATGGCTACACCTTC.

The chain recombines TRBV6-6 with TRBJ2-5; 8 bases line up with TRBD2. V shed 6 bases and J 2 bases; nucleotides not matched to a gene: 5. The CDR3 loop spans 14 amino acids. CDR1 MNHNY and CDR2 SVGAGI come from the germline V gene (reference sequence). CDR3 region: CASRSLAGQETQYF. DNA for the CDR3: TGTGCCAGCAGAAGCTTAGCGGGGCAAGAGACCCAGTACTTC.

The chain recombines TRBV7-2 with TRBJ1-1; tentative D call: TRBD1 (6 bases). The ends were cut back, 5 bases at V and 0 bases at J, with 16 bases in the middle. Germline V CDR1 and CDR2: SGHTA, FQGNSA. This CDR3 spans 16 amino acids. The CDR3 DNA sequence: TGTGCCAGCAGCCCTACAGGGTCGGGGCTGAACACTGAAGCTTTCTTT. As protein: CASSPTGSGLNTEAFF. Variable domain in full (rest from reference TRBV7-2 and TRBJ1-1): GAGVSQSPSNKVTEKGKDVELRCDPISGHTALYWYRQSLGQGLEFLIYFQGNSAPDKSGLPSDRFSAERTGGSVSTLTIQRTQQEDSAVYLCASSPTGSGLNTEAFFGQGTRLTVV.

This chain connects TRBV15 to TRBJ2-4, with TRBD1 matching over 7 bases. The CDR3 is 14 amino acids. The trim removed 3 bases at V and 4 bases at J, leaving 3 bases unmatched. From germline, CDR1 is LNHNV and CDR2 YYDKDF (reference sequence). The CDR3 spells CATSRGQSKNIQYF. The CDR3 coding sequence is TGTGCCACCAGCAGGGGACAGTCAAAAAACATTCAGTACTTC.

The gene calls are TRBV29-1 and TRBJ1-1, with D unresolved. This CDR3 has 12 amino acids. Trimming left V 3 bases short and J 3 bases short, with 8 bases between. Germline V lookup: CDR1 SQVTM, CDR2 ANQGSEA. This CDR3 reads CSVEASHTEAFF. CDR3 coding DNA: TGCAGCGTTGAGGCCAGCCACACTGAAGCTTTCTTT.

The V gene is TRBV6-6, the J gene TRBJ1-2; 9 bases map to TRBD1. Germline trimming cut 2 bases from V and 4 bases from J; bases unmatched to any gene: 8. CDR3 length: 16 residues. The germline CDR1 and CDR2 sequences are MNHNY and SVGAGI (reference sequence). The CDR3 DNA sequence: TGTGCCAGCAGTTACGCCCGGGACAGGGTTGGCTATGGCTACACCTTC. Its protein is CASSYARDRVGYGYTF.

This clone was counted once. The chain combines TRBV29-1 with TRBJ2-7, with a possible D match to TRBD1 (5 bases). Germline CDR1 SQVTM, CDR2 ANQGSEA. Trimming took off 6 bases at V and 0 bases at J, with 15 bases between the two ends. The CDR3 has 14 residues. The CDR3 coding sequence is TGCAGCGTGCTCGACAGTGGAAGCTCCTACGAGCAGTACTTC. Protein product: CSVLDSGSSYEQYF.

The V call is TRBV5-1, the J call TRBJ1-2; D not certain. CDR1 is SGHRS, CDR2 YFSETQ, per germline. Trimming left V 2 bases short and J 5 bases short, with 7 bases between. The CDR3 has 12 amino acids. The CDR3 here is CASSFTQYGYTF. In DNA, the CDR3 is TGCGCCAGCAGCTTCACACAGTATGGCTACACCTTC.

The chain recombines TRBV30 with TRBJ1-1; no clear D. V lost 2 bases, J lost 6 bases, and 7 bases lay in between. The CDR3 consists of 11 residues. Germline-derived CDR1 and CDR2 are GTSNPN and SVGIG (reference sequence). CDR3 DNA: TGTGCCTGGAGTACACAGTCTGAAGCTTTCTTT. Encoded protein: CAWSTQSEAFF.

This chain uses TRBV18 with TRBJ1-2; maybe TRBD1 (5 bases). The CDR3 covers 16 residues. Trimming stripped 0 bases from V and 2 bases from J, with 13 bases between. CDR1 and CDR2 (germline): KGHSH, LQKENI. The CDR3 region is CASSPPGGPSNYGYTF. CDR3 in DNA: TGTGCCAGCTCACCACCTGGGGGACCCTCAAACTATGGCTACACCTTC.

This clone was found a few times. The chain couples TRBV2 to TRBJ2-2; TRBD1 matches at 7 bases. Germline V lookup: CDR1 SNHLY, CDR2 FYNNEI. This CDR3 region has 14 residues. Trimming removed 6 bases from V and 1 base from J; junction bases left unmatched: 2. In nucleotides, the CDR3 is TGTGCCAGCAGGGGGGACAGGAACACCGGGGAGCTGTTTTTT. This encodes CASRGDRNTGELFF.

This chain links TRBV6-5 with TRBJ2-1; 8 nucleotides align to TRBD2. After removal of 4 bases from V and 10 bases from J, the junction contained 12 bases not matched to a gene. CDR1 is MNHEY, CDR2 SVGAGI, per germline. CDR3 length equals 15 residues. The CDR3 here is CASSSSGTSLAEQFF. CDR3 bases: TGTGCCAGCAGTTCCTCCGGGACTAGTCTAGCCGAGCAGTTCTTC.

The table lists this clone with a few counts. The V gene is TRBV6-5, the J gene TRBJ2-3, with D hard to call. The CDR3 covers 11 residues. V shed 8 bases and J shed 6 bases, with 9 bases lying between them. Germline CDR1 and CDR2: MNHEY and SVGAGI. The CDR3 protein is CASWARDTQYF. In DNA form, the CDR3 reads TGTGCCAGCTGGGCCCGCGATACGCAGTATTTT.

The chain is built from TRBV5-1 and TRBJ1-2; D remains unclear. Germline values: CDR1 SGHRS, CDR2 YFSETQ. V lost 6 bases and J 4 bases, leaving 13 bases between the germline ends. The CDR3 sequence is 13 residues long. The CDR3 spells CASIDLLGYGYTF. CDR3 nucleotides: TGCGCCAGCATAGATCTCCTGGGCTATGGCTACACCTTC.

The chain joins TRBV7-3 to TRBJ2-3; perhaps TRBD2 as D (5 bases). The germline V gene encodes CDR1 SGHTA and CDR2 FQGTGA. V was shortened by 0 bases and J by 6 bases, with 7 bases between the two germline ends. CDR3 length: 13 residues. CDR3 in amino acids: CASSLTPGDTQYF. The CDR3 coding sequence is TGTGCCAGCAGCTTAACTCCGGGGGATACGCAGTATTTT.

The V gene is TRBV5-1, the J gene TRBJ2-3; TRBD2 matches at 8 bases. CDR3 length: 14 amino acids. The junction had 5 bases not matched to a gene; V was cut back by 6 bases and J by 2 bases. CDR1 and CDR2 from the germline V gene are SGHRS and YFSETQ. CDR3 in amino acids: CASTQTSATDTQYF. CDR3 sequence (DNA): TGCGCCAGCACGCAGACTAGCGCCACAGATACGCAGTATTTT.